These 21 T cell receptor beta chains came from one sample sequenced in a study of T cell repertoires in cytomegalovirus infection. TCRdb redid the calling of the reads with MiXCR, one entry per CDR3 protein. The profile shows about 920,000 distinct CDR3 sequences, 25% to 40% of them singletons. These receptors lack a known antigen. The sequences come from cultured CD8+ T cells from PBMCs, collected from culture after CMV antigen stimulation. Source of these receptors: a human donor in good health (CMV status not recorded). Some clones in this sample may be carry-over from other donors' samples.

V usage is TRBV7-9 and J usage is TRBJ1-1; the D is unclear. Germline CDR1 is SEHNR and CDR2 is FQNEAQ (reference sequence). V was trimmed by 1 base and J by 1 base, leaving 10 bases between them. The CDR3 length is 15 residues. This CDR3 is CASSLGPDGNTEAFF. The CDR3 DNA reads TGTGCCAGCAGCTTAGGACCCGACGGGAACACTGAAGCTTTCTTT.

This clonotype was detected only a few times. This chain joins TRBV11-2 and TRBJ2-5, with D perhaps matching TRBD1 (6 bases). Trimming pared 5 bases from V and 5 bases from J, leaving 15 bases between. This CDR3 region has 14 residues. In germline, CDR1 is SGHAT, CDR2 FQNNGV. This CDR3 is CASSGGRTQETQYF. The CDR3 DNA is TGTGCCAGCAGCGGGGGCCGGACCCAGGAGACCCAGTACTTC.

This clonotype was seen a few times. The V call is TRBV12-3 or TRBV12-4, the J call TRBJ2-1; 9 bases fit TRBD1. J gave up 5 bases and V 3 bases, and 8 bases lay outside the gene matches. CDR3 size: 16 residues. CDR3: CASSFVGTGFDNEQFF. For the CDR3, the DNA is TGTGCCAGCAGTTTCGTCGGGACAGGGTTTGACAATGAGCAGTTCTTC.

This clonotype showed up just a few times. V is TRBV12-3 or TRBV12-4 and J is TRBJ1-2; D possibly corresponds to TRBD1 (5 bases). V dropped 5 bases and J dropped 8 bases, with 21 bases sitting between them. CDR3 length equals 15 residues. The CDR3 DNA follows: TGTGCCAGCAGTCTACTGGACAACCCAAGGGACGGCTACACCTTC. It is translated as CASSLLDNPRDGYTF.

To note about this clonotype: The germline gene is not matched at one end of the junction; a read error may be the cause. V gene TRBV4-1 combines with J gene TRBJ2-7, with 7 bases aligning to TRBD2. The germline V gene has CDR1 MGHRA and CDR2 YSYEKL. The CDR3 has 18 amino acids. The CDR3 DNA reads TGTGCCAGCAGCCAGAAGGCGGTCTCCGGGGCTAGCGGTAGGGAGCAGTACTTC. This sequence encodes CASSQKAVSGASGREQYF.

This chain joins TRBV7-2 and TRBJ2-1, with 7 bases fitting TRBD1. J was trimmed by 9 bases and V by 1 base; bases with no gene match: 6. Germline V gene lookup returns CDR1 SGHTA and CDR2 FQGNSA. This CDR3 has 14 residues. The CDR3 DNA follows: TGTGCCAGCAGCTTAGTCGGACAGGTTCGTGAGCAGTTCTTC. It yields the protein CASSLVGQVREQFF.

The DNA of the CDR3 is TGTGCCAGCAGCCCGGCTTTTAACTCTGGGGCCAACGTCCTGACTTTC. Translated, it gives CASSPAFNSGANVLTF. The rearrangement joins TRBV11-3 to TRBJ2-6; unclear D gene. Per germline, CDR1 SGHNT and CDR2 YENEEA. V dropped 5 bases and J dropped 0 bases, with 11 bases sitting between them. This CDR3 region has 16 residues.

V is TRBV11-2 and J is TRBJ1-4; TRBD1 matches 7 bases. The junction had 9 bases not matched to a gene; V was cut back by 6 bases and J by 5 bases. Germline V lookup: CDR1 SGHAT, CDR2 FQNNGV. This CDR3 contains 15 residues. The DNA for the CDR3 is TGTGCCAGCAGACTCCGGGACAGTCCGAATGAAAAACTGTTTTTT. Its translation: CASRLRDSPNEKLFF.

This clonotype was seen ten or more times. The chain links TRBV7-8 to TRBJ2-3; 10 bases fit TRBD2. Germline lookup yields CDR1 SGHVS and CDR2 FQNEAQ. V trimming: 5 bases; J trimming: 2 bases; junction bases outside the gene matches: 4. CDR3 length equals 15 residues. The CDR3 region is CASSKTSGVTDTQYF. The CDR3 DNA reads TGTGCCAGCAGCAAAACTAGCGGGGTCACAGATACGCAGTATTTT.

Concerning this clonotype: At one of its ends the junction is not consistent with the germline gene, which may arise from a read error. The chain is built from TRBV20-1 and TRBJ2-1, with TRBD1 matching 7 bases. CDR1 and CDR2 from the germline V gene are DFQATT and SNEGSKA (reference sequence). The CDR3 contains 13 residues. The CDR3, as DNA: TGTAGTGCTACAGACAGGGCCTACAATGAGCAGTTCTTC. Translation gives CSATDRAYNEQFF.

This clonotype was counted only a few times. The rearrangement links TRBV5-6 to TRBJ1-1, with D unresolved. Trimming shortened V by 3 bases and J by 0 bases, and 12 bases separated the two germline ends. The V gene's germline CDR1 is SGHDT and CDR2 YYEEEE. The CDR3 runs to 15 residues. CDR3 region: CASSWVQMMNTEAFF. The CDR3 DNA reads as TGTGCCAGCAGCTGGGTACAGATGATGAACACTGAAGCTTTCTTT. Full variable domain (outside the CDR3, taken from reference TRBV5-6 and TRBJ1-1): DAGVTQSPTHLIKTRGQQVTLRCSPKSGHDTVSWYQQALGQGPQFIFQYYEEEERQRGNFPDRFSGHQFPNYSSELNVNALLLGDSALYLCASSWVQMMNTEAFFGQGTRLTVV.

The V and J genes are TRBV20-1 and TRBJ2-1, with TRBD1 identical over 7 bases. The germline V gene encodes CDR1 DFQATT and CDR2 SNEGSKA (reference sequence). The ends lost 0 bases at V and 5 bases at J; junction bases unmatched: 10. The CDR3 spans 16 residues. This CDR3 is CSARDLEGAGNNEQFF. The CDR3 DNA follows: TGCAGTGCTAGAGATCTTGAGGGGGCTGGAAACAATGAGCAGTTCTTC.

This clonotype showed up just once. An end of the junction differs from the germline gene, which may be a read error. CDR3 in amino acids: CANSDPRRDSTNEQFF. The CDR3 region has the DNA TGTGCCAACAGTGACCCGAGGCGAGACAGTACCAATGAGCAGTTCTTC. This chain uses TRBV2 with TRBJ2-1; D is perhaps TRBD1 (5 bases). The CDR3 is made up of 16 amino acids. Germline lookup yields CDR1 SNHLY and CDR2 FYNNEI.

This chain connects TRBV3-1 to TRBJ2-1; TRBD2 is a possible D gene (6 bases). The CDR3 contains 19 residues. Trimming took off 0 bases at V and 6 bases at J, with 24 bases between the two ends. Looked up from germline, CDR1 is LGHDT and CDR2 is YNNKEL (reference sequence). The CDR3: CASSQDWTSDGVGGNEQFF. Written as DNA, the CDR3 is TGTGCCAGCAGCCAAGATTGGACCAGTGACGGGGTCGGGGGCAATGAGCAGTTCTTC.

J is TRBJ1-6 and V is TRBV7-8; D gene unclear. V lost 4 bases, J lost 6 bases, and 10 bases lay in between. The CDR3 contains 14 residues. The germline gives CDR1 SGHVS, CDR2 FQNEAQ. CDR3 amino acids: CASSSQEVNSPLHF. The CDR3 nucleotides are TGTGCCAGCAGCTCCCAAGAGGTTAATTCACCCCTCCACTTT. Supplemented by reference TRBV7-8 and TRBJ1-6, the full variable domain reads GAGVSQSPRYKVAKRGQDVALRCDPISGHVSLFWYQQALGQGPEFLTYFQNEAQLDKSGLPSDRFFAERPEGSVSTLKIQRTQQEDSAVYLCASSSQEVNSPLHFGNGTRLTVT.

This chain uses TRBV4-1 with TRBJ2-7; D might be TRBD1 (6 bases). V was cut by 0 bases and J by 2 bases, with 11 bases left in between. CDR3 length equals 15 residues. Per germline, CDR1 MGHRA and CDR2 YSYEKL. The CDR3 protein is CASSQDPKGAYEQYF. CDR3 nucleotide sequence: TGCGCCAGCAGCCAAGATCCCAAGGGGGCCTACGAGCAGTACTTC.

At least ten counts were recorded for this clonotype. This sequence joins TRBV7-3 and TRBJ2-1; 8 bases are shared with TRBD2. This CDR3 region has 15 residues. From germline, CDR1 is SGHTA and CDR2 FQGTGA. V was pared by 1 base and J by 6 bases, with 5 bases of the junction left unmatched. The CDR3 bases are TGTGCCAGCAGCTTAATCGGGGGGGCGTTCAATGAGCAGTTCTTC. Its translation is CASSLIGGAFNEQFF.

J is TRBJ2-3 and V is TRBV28; unclear D gene. Trimming stripped 8 bases from V and 4 bases from J, with 16 bases between. CDR1 and CDR2 from the germline V gene are MDHEN and SYDVKM. This CDR3 contains 14 residues. In DNA form, the CDR3 reads TGTGCCAGCCGCTCGCGGTCAGGCCCAGATACGCAGTATTTT. Protein: CASRSRSGPDTQYF.

The V call is TRBV4-1, the J call TRBJ2-7; D not certain. The CDR3 is 14 residues long. The germline V and J ends were trimmed by 0 bases and 1 base, with 7 bases remaining between them. Germline-derived CDR1 and CDR2 are MGHRA and YSYEKL. The DNA for the CDR3 is TGCGCCAGCAGCCAAGAGAGGTTTTCCTACGAGCAGTACTTC. Translated: CASSQERFSYEQYF.

This clonotype was observed a handful of times. One end of the junction fails to match germline, which may point to a read error. The chain employs TRBV7-7 and TRBJ1-1; D possibly corresponds to TRBD1 (5 bases). This CDR3 contains 13 residues. CDR1 is SSHAT and CDR2 is FNYEAQ in the germline V gene (reference sequence). CDR3 region: CASSPSRGAEAFF. For the CDR3, the DNA is TGTGCTAGCAGCCCTTCGAGAGGGGCTGAAGCTTTCTTT.

This clonotype appeared once. V gene TRBV28 combines with J gene TRBJ2-7; the match to TRBD2 covers 13 bases. The V segment lost 3 bases and the J segment 5 bases; nucleotides outside the gene matches: 10. CDR3 size: 17 residues. CDR1 MDHEN and CDR2 SYDVKM come from the germline V gene. The CDR3 coding sequence is TGTGCCAGCAGTTTTAGGGGACTAGCGGGGCTCGGGAACGAGCAGTACGTC. Amino acids: CASSFRGLAGLGNEQYV.